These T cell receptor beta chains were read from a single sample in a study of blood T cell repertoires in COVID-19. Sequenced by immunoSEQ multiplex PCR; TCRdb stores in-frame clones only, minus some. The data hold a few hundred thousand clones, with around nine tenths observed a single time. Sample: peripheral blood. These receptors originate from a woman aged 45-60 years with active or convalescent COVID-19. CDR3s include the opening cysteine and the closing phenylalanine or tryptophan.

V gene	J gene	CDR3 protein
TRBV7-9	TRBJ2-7	CASSLTPGQYYEQYF
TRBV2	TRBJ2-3	CASSLTDTQYF
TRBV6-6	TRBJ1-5	CASSYPGTSTQPQHF
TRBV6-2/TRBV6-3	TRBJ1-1	CASSYGQITEAFF
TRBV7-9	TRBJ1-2	CASSYRDYGYTF
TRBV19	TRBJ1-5	CATTDGTGSIQPQHF
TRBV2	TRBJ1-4	CASSEAWWGGPDEKLFF
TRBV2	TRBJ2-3	CASTEYGQRRDTQYF
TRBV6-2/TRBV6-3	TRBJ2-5	CASSYSRTGGMETQYF
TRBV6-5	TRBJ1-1	CASRPRLDEAFF
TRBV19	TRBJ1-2	CASSMEGNYGYTF
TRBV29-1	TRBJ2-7	CSAFQGYEQYF
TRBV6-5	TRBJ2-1	CASSLLGSSYNEQFF
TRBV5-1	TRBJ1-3	CASQPTAASGNTIYF
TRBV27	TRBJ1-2	CASSRDRGVLNGYTF